This TCR beta chain was obtained from a study of blood T cell repertoires in COVID-19. Study background: Spain, Italy and the United States supplied samples that represented acute and convalescent COVID-19. PBMCs, B-cell-depleted T cells, or T cells were the source of the cDNA or gDNA that made up the material.

A single count supports this clone. There are 14 residues in the CDR3. Trimming cost V 5 bases and J 4 bases, with 13 bases left between them. Germline lookup yields CDR1 SGHNT and CDR2 YENEEA. Authors' data handling: Amplification from reference gene primers served as the basis for estimated nucleated cell counts. TCRdb keeps only in-frame clones here, not all; method: immunoSEQ multiplex PCR. The DNA was the basis for D and trimming; V, J and clone size are from that table. The sample contains 90,000 to 150,000 clones, approximately 80% of which appear only once. The TCR originated in a human donor in a cohort sampled during active COVID-19. The specimen sequenced was peripheral blood. The genes are TRBV11-3 and TRBJ2-3, with D perhaps TRBD1 (5 bases). CDR3 sequence reads: CASSGWGEADTQYF. CDR3 DNA: TGTGCCAGCAGCGGATGGGGCGAGGCAGATACGCAGTATTTT.